A selection of T cell receptor beta chains follows, all from one sample in a study of cytomegalovirus exposure and HLA in healthy donors. Produced via immunoSEQ multiplex PCR; TCRdb's table is partial and in-frame only. The table records about 95,000 clones, around three quarters of them present only once. Material: PBMCs. These receptors were collected from a woman aged 45-59 years in good health and CMV-seropositive. The CDR3 runs from the conserved cysteine through the conserved F or W. A D gene is named only where the DNA matches it firmly. Rows may omit the clone size; those that give it use once, few, many or a size class.

v_call	d_call	j_call	clone_size	cdr3_nt	cdr3_aa
TRBV5-5	TRBD2	TRBJ2-3	-	TGTGCCAGCAGCTCACTAGCGGGTCCCACAGATACGCAGTATTTT	CASSSLAGPTDTQYF
TRBV9	-	TRBJ1-3	-	TGTGCCAGCAGCGTGTCAGGATCCTCTGGAAACACCATATATTTT	CASSVSGSSGNTIYF
TRBV6-5	TRBD1	TRBJ2-7	few	TGTGCCAGCAATCCGGACAGGGGAAGATCCTACGAGCAGTACTTC	CASNPDRGRSYEQYF
TRBV2	TRBD1	TRBJ2-2	-	TGTGCCAGCAGTGAAAAACCCCCCGGGACAGGAGGGACCGGGGAGCTGTTTTTT	CASSEKPPGTGGTGELFF
TRBV10-3	TRBD2	TRBJ2-3	-	TGTGCCATCAGATCCGGGACTAGCGGGTTGGATACGCAGTATTTT	CAIRSGTSGLDTQYF
TRBV6-1	-	TRBJ2-5	few	TGTGCCAGCAGTGGTGGAGGAACCCAGTACTTC	CASSGGGTQYF
TRBV4-1	TRBD2	TRBJ2-5	once	TGCGCCAGCAGCCAAGAGTCGGAGACTAGCTCACAAGAGACCCAGTACTTC	CASSQESETSSQETQYF
TRBV7-3	TRBD1	TRBJ2-5	-	TGTGCCAGCAGCTTCCTCCGGACAGGAGACCTGGAGACCCAGTACTTC	CASSFLRTGDLETQYF
TRBV6-6	-	TRBJ1-1	-	TGTGCCAGCAGTTACCGTGGGCCGATGAACACTGAAGCTTTCTTT	CASSYRGPMNTEAFF
TRBV5-4	-	TRBJ1-2	-	TGTGCCAGCAGCCTGGCAGGGTCAGCTAACTATGGCTACACCTTC	CASSLAGSANYGYTF
TRBV4-1	TRBD2	TRBJ2-2	few	TGCGCCAGCAGCCTGAGGGTGGGGGAGGGCCCCGTCGGGGAGCTGTTTTTT	CASSLRVGEGPVGELFF
TRBV4-2	TRBD2	TRBJ2-1	once	TGTGCCAGCAGCCTTTTAGCGGGATCCTACAATGAGCAGTTCTTC	CASSLLAGSYNEQFF
TRBV11-2	-	TRBJ2-2	-	TGTGCCAGCAGCTTAGACAGGGTAGGGGAGCTGTTTTTT	CASSLDRVGELFF
TRBV5-1	TRBD2	TRBJ2-5	-	TGCGCCAGCAGCTTGACGAGCGGGAGAGTAAGGGAGACCCAGTACTTC	CASSLTSGRVRETQYF
TRBV6-5	TRBD1	TRBJ1-5	-	TGTGCCAGCAGCCGCGGACAGGGCGGGAATCAGCCCCAGCATTTT	CASSRGQGGNQPQHF
TRBV6-4	-	TRBJ2-3	-	TGTGCCAGCAGTGACTCGAGTCGAGCGAGCACAGATACGCAGTATTTT	CASSDSSRASTDTQYF
TRBV28	TRBD1	TRBJ1-1	-	TGTGCCAGCAGTTTAGGGGGACAGGAGAACACTGAAGCTTTCTTT	CASSLGGQENTEAFF
TRBV28	-	TRBJ1-2	-	TGTGCCAGCAGTCCCCGATCGTGGGGAGTCCCGGAGTATGGCTACACCTTC	CASSPRSWGVPEYGYTF
TRBV5-4	TRBD1	TRBJ2-4	-	TGTGCCAGCAGCTCCCTTGCGACAGGGACCAAAAACATTCAGTACTTC	CASSSLATGTKNIQYF
TRBV5-4	TRBD2	TRBJ2-1	-	TGTGCCAGCAGCTTGGCTGGGGGAGCGGGAGGTTATAATGAGCAGTTCTTC	CASSLAGGAGGYNEQFF
TRBV5-1	TRBD1	TRBJ1-1	-	TGCGCCAGCAGCATGGGACAGGGATCTCCTGAAGCTTTCTTT	CASSMGQGSPEAFF
TRBV27	-	TRBJ1-6	few	TGTGCCAGCAGTTTGGAGCTATATTCACCCCTCCACTTT	CASSLELYSPLHF
TRBV29-1	TRBD1	TRBJ2-3	-	TGCAGCGTTGATTCAGAGACAGGGACCTTCACAGATACGCAGTATTTT	CSVDSETGTFTDTQYF